The clone carrying this T cell receptor (beta chain) was seen just once. The record originates from a study of technical replicates of blood from a handful of donors. The junction had 6 bases not matched to a gene; V was cut back by 6 bases and J by 6 bases. Germline-derived CDR1 and CDR2 are MNHEY and SVGAGI. The CDR3 has 15 amino acids. Only in-frame clones appear in the TCRdb table, and some are missing; sequencing was by immunoSEQ multiplex PCR. Altogether about 83,000 clones are present, about 94% being singletons, with the ten largest covering 0.25%. The clonotype was recovered from a human donor in good health. Material for sequencing was T cells isolated from PBMCs. The rearrangement links TRBV6-5 to TRBJ2-1; 12 bases line up with TRBD2. The CDR3 here is CASRYLAGGPNEQFF. As DNA, the CDR3 is TGTGCCAGCAGATATCTAGCGGGGGGGCCCAATGAGCAGTTCTTC.